The next 4 T cell receptor beta chains were all read from a single sample in a study of blood T cell repertoires in COVID-19 (TCRdb year 2020). Library construction relied on the immunoSEQ multiplex PCR assay. TCRdb carries this immuneACCESS record with in-frame sequences only. Its versions omit some clonotypes, under half of them owing to an unresolved V gene in the studies checked, with the rest unexplained. Here the sample has roughly 84,000 clones; approximately 80% occur a single time. The ten largest account for 12% of the sample. The sequenced sample consisted of peripheral blood. The receptors were sampled from a woman aged 40 to 55 with active or convalescent COVID-19.

V and J are TRBV28 and TRBJ2-3, with 8 bases matching TRBD2. Germline values: CDR1 MDHEN, CDR2 SYDVKM. The CDR3 extends over 14 amino acids. V dropped 3 bases and J dropped 5; count of bases not matched to a gene: 4. The CDR3 region has the DNA TGTGCCAGCAGTTTGTCGGGGGGGGAAGATACGCAGTATTTT. It yields the protein CASSLSGGEDTQYF. Full variable domain (outside the CDR3, taken from reference TRBV28 and TRBJ2-3): DVKVTQSSRYLVKRTGEKVFLECVQDMDHENMFWYRQDPGLGLRLIYFSYDVKMKEKGDIPEGYSVSREKKERFSLILESASTNQTSMYLCASSLSGGEDTQYFGPGTRLTVL.

This chain links TRBV5-1 with TRBJ1-5; D uncertain. Trimming shortened V by 0 bases and J by 2 bases, and 9 bases separated the two germline ends. CDR3 size: 15 residues. CDR1 and CDR2 (germline): SGHRS, YFSETQ. The CDR3 sequence is CASSLGGEGNQPQHF. CDR3 sequence (DNA): TGCGCCAGCAGCTTGGGGGGAGAGGGCAATCAGCCCCAGCATTTT.

The V call is TRBV21-1, the J call TRBJ2-7; the table names TRBD1, a call not compared with the DNA. TRBV21-1 counts as a pseudogene. CDR3 length equals 15 residues. This CDR3 reads CASSPPGQGSHEQYF. CDR3 DNA: TGTGCCAGCAGCCCTCCCGGACAGGGGTCCCACGAGCAGTACTTC.

The chain uses TRBV3-1 (or the pseudogene TRBV3-2) and TRBJ1-4, with a tentative D call TRBD1 (5 bases). The CDR3 runs 15 residues. V was shortened by 2 bases and J by 6 bases, with 13 bases between the two germline ends. Per germline, CDR1 LGHDT and CDR2 YNNKEL (reference sequence). CDR3 coding DNA: TGTGCCAGCAGCCAACGTCGACAGTCCTATGAAAAACTGTTTTTT. Translating gives CASSQRRQSYEKLFF.